The 3 T cell receptor beta chains in this list originate from one sample, sequenced in a study of blood T cell repertoires in COVID-19. Sequencing used immunoSEQ multiplex PCR; TCRdb keeps in-frame clones, though not all of them. The repertoire holds around 200,000 clones, with 86% as singletons. What was sequenced was PBMCs or T cells enriched from blood (not recorded which). These receptor sequences come from a woman aged 25-40 years who had been exposed to COVID-19.

The chain is built from TRBV6-5 and TRBJ1-2; TRBD1 is a possible D gene (6 bases). The CDR3 is made up of 13 amino acids. V was clipped by 4 bases and J by 4 bases, with 10 bases between them. Germline V lookup: CDR1 MNHEY, CDR2 SVGAGI. CDR3 residues: CASSSQGSYGYTF. The CDR3 DNA is TGTGCCAGCAGTTCACAGGGTAGCTATGGCTACACCTTC.

The rearrangement links TRBV30 to TRBJ2-1; 7 bases fit TRBD1. After removal of 5 bases from V and 3 bases from J, the junction contained 7 bases not matched to a gene. The CDR3 loop spans 14 amino acids. Per germline, CDR1 GTSNPN and CDR2 SVGIG (reference sequence). The CDR3 is CAWGPGTDYNEQFF. DNA of the CDR3: TGTGCCTGGGGCCCCGGGACAGACTACAATGAGCAGTTCTTC.

This chain connects TRBV23-1 to TRBJ1-3; tentatively, D is TRBD1 (6 bases). TRBV23-1 is given ORF status, its function remaining uncertain. Trimming removed 2 bases at V and 3 bases at J, with 20 bases between. The CDR3 extends over 18 amino acids. The chain's CDR3 is CASSQPEQGAVSGNTIYF. DNA of the CDR3: TGCGCCAGCAGTCAACCCGAACAGGGTGCGGTAAGTGGAAACACCATATATTTT.